This T cell receptor (beta chain) originates from a study of T cells in Graves' hyperthyroidism and ophthalmopathy. Study-level background: The initial diagnosis was the point when peripheral blood was collected, ahead of any treatment.

Many counts were recorded for this clonotype. The antigen is undetermined. Patients were aged 18 to 65, had disease duration under 2 months, and had newly diagnosed hyperthyroidism. The source material, RNA transcripts, was used to amplify TCR beta CDR3 regions. Carried out on the TCR CDR3, a first-round RT-PCR used the HTBI primer set. TCRdb recomputed calls from the multiplex PCR reads with MiXCR, one row per CDR3 protein. The sample yields roughly 660,000 distinct CDR3 sequences, 17% seen once. Overall study results and limits: A model of 13 V-J features distinguished ophthalmopathy from stable hyperthyroidism. Before onset, ophthalmopathy was predicted by the model a median about 6.2 months earlier.

Trimming took 5 bases from V and 0 from J; bases not matched to a gene: 4. The length of the CDR3 is 15 residues. This TCR was sampled from a man aged 45-60 years with Graves' hyperthyroidism. Sample: blood. The chain is built from TRBV12-3 or TRBV12-4 and TRBJ2-7, with TRBD1 identical over 10 bases. The CDR3 DNA follows: TGTGCCAGCAGTCCCGGGACAGGGGTCTCCTACGAGCAGTACTTC. Its protein is CASSPGTGVSYEQYF.